This T cell receptor (beta chain) was sequenced in a study of PD-L1 blockade in urothelial cancer. Assay used: immunoSEQ multiplex PCR; TCRdb lists only in-frame clones, some missing. Among under 40,000 clones listed, 87% were seen once. With 2 bases removed from V and 2 bases from J, the gap between germline ends came to 13 bases. The CDR3 consists of 15 residues. Per germline, CDR1 SGDLS and CDR2 YYNGEE. The chain joins TRBV9 to TRBJ1-1; D possibly corresponds to TRBD1 (6 bases). This TCR came from a man over 45 with urothelial cancer. The sequenced sample was PBMCs, obtained around atezolizumab (anti-PD-L1) treatment. The CDR3 DNA reads as TGTGCCAGCAGCGTCGGGGGGCCCCAAAACACTGAAGCTTTCTTT. Protein product: CASSVGGPQNTEAFF. Together with reference TRBV9 and TRBJ1-1, the CDR3 gives the full variable domain: DSGVTQTPKHLITATGQRVTLRCSPRSGDLSVYWYQQSLDQGLQFLIQYYNGEERAKGNILERFSAQQFPDLHSELNLSSLELGDSALYFCASSVGGPQNTEAFFGQGTRLTVV.